Below, one T cell receptor (beta chain) is given with its context. Its antigen is unidentified. This sample was taken from a study of cytomegalovirus exposure and HLA in healthy donors. In the study overall: Of a few hundred genotyped donors, roughly 76% grouped in the Caucasian-associated ancestry cluster.

Primers: 60 Vbeta forward and 13 Jbeta reverse. Here immunoSEQ multiplex PCR was the method, and the copy in TCRdb shows in-frame clones only, minus some. The sample includes about 200,000 clones, about four fifths of them seen just once. Notes on the study in general: In a later analysis, most CMV-associated TCR beta chains appeared HLA-restricted. CMV serostatus was the only immune exposure information that was available.

This CDR3 is 15 amino acids long. V shed 2 bases and J shed 0 bases, with 9 bases lying between them. In germline, CDR1 is SGHKS, CDR2 YYEKEE (reference sequence). This sequence joins TRBV5-5 and TRBJ1-3, with D hard to call. The sequence was obtained from a man aged 35-49 years in good health and CMV-seropositive. The sample taken for sequencing was PBMCs. The CDR3 spells CASSFPPSSGNTIYF. As DNA, the CDR3 is TGTGCCAGCAGCTTTCCCCCGAGCTCTGGAAACACCATATATTTT.